This T cell receptor beta chain derives from a study of T-cell reconstitution after alpha-beta-depleted transplantation in children. Unique molecular identifiers were incorporated into the prepared TCRbeta library. TCRdb re-derived calls from the PCR reads in MiXCR, one entry per CDR3 protein. Of fewer than 90,000 distinct CDR3 sequences in the sample, just under 7.5% are singletons; the top ten hold around 2.6%. This clonotype turned up a few times. This CDR3 has 14 amino acids. The V end was cut by 0 bases, the J end by 5 bases, with 10 bases between. CDR1 and CDR2 from the germline V gene are PRHDT and FYEKMQ (reference sequence).

The chain recombines TRBV13 with TRBJ1-1; no clear D gene. This specimen was PBMCs from the stem cell graft donor, taken from the stem cell graft. This receptor was obtained from a human donor who donated a stem cell graft to a child with acute lymphoblastic leukemia. The CDR3 is CASSLGRVGTEAFF. CDR3 DNA: TGTGCCAGCAGCTTAGGTCGGGTGGGGACTGAAGCTTTCTTT.